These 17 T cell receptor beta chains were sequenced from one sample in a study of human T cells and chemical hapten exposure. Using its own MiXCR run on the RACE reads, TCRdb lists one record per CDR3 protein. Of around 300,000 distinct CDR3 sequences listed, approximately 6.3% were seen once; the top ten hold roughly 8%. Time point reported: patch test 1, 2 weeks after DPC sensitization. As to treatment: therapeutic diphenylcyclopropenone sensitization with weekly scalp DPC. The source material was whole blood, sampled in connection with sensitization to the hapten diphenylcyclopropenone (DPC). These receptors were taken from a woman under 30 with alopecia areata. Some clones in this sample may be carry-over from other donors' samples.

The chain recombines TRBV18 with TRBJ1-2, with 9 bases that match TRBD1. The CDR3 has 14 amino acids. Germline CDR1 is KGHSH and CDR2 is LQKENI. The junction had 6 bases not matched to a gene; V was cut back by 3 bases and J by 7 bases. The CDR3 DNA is TGTGCCAGCTCACCTCCCACAGGGGGCCTTGGCTACACCTTC. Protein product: CASSPPTGGLGYTF.

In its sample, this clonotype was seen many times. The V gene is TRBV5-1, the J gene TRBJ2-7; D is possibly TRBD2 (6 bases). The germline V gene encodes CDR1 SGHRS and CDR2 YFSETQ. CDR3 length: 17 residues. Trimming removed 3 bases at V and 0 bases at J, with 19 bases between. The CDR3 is CASSSNTGGVSSYEQYF. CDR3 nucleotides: TGCGCCAGCAGCTCGAATACAGGAGGGGTAAGCTCCTACGAGCAGTACTTC.

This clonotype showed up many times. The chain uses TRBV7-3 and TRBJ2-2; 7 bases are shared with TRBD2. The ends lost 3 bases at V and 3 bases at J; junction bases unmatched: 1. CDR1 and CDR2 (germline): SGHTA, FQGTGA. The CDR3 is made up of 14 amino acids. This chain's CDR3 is CASSLGGYTGELFF. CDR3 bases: TGTGCCAGCAGCTTGGGAGGGTACACCGGGGAGCTGTTTTTT.

CDR3 sequence: CSAASRGRTDTQYF. The CDR3 DNA reads TGCAGTGCTGCCTCGCGGGGCCGCACAGATACGCAGTATTTT. The chain combines TRBV20-1 with TRBJ2-3; D is possibly TRBD2 (6 bases). V lost 5 bases, J lost 1 base, and 13 bases lay in between. Germline CDR1 and CDR2: DFQATT and SNEGSKA (reference sequence). The length of the CDR3 is 14 residues.

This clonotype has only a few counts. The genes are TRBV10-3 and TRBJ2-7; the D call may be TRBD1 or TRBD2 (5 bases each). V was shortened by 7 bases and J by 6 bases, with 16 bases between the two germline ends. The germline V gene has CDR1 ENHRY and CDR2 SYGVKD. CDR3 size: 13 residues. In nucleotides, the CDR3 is TGTGCCATCACCGAGGGACGTGGCAGCGAGCAGTACTTC. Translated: CAITEGRGSEQYF.

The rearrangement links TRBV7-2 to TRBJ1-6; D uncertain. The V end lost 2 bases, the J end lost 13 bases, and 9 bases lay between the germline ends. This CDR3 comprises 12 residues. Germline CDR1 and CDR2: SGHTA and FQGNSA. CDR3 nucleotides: TGTGCCAGCAGCTTATCGGTGAGGCCCCTCCACTTT. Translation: CASSLSVRPLHF.

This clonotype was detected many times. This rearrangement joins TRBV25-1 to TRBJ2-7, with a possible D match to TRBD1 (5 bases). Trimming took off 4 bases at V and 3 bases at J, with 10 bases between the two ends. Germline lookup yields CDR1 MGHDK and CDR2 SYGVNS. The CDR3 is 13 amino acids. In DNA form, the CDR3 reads TGTGCCAGCAGTGCCCCCAGGGACTACGAGCAGTACTTC. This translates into CASSAPRDYEQYF.

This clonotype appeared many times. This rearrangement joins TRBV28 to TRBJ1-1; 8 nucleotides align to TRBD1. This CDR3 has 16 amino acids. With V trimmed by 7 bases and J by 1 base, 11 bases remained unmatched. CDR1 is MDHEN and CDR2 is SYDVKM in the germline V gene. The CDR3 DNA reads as TGTGCCAGCACGCTAACCCAGGGGGCGGGGAACACTGAAGCTTTCTTT. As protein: CASTLTQGAGNTEAFF.

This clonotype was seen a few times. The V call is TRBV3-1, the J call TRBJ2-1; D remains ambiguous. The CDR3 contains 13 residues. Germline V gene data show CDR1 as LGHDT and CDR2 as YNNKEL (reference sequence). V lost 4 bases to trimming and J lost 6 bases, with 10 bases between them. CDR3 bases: TGTGCCAGCAGCCCTCTGGTAGGCAATGAGCAGTTCTTC. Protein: CASSPLVGNEQFF.

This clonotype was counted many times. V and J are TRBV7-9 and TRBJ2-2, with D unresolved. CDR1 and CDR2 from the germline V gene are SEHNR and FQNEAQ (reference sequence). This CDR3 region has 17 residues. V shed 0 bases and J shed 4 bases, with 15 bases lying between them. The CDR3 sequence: CASSLAPGKGTTGELFF. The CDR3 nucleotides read TGTGCCAGCAGCTTAGCGCCCGGAAAGGGAACCACCGGGGAGCTGTTTTTT. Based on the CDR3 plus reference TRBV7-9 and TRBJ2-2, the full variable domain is DTGVSQNPRHKITKRGQNVTFRCDPISEHNRLYWYRQTLGQGPEFLTYFQNEAQLEKSRLLSDRFSAERPKGSFSTLEIQRTEQGDSAMYLCASSLAPGKGTTGELFFGEGSRLTVL.

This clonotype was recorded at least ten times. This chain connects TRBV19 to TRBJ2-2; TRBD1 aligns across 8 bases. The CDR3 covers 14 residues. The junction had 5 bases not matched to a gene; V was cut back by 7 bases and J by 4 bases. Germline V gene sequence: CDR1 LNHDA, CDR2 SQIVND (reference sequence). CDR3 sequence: CASTRQGSTGELFF. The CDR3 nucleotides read TGTGCCAGTACCCGACAGGGGTCCACCGGGGAGCTGTTTTTT.

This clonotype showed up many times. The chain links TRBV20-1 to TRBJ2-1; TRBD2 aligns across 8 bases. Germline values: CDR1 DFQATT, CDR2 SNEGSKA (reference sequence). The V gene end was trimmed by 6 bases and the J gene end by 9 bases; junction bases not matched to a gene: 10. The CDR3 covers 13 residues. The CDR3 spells CSAFPGGGVEQFF. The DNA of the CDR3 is TGCAGTGCCTTCCCGGGGGGGGGCGTTGAGCAGTTCTTC.

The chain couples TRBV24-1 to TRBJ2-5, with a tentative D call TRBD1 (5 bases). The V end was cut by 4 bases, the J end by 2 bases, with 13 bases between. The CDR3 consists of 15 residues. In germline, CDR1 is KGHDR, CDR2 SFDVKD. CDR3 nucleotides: TGTGCCACCAGTGACGCGCACGGACATCAAGAGACCCAGTACTTC. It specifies CATSDAHGHQETQYF.

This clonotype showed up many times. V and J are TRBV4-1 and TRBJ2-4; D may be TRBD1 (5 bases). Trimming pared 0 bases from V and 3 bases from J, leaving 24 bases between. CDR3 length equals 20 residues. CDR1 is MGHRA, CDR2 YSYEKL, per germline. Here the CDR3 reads CASSQDWKGAYGRGKNIQYF. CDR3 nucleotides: TGCGCCAGCAGCCAAGATTGGAAAGGGGCCTACGGAAGAGGCAAAAACATTCAGTACTTC.

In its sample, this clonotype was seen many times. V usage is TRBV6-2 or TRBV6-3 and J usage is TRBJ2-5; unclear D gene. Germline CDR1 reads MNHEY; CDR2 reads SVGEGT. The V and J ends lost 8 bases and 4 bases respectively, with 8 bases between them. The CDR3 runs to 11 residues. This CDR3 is CASGYLETQYF. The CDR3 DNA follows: TGTGCCAGCGGATACCTAGAGACCCAGTACTTC.

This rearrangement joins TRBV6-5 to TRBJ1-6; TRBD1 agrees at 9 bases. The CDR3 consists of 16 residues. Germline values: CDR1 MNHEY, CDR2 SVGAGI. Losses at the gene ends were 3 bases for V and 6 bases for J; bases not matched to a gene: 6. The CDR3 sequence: CASSYFGTGPNSPLHF. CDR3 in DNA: TGTGCCAGCAGTTATTTTGGGACAGGGCCTAATTCACCCCTCCACTTT.

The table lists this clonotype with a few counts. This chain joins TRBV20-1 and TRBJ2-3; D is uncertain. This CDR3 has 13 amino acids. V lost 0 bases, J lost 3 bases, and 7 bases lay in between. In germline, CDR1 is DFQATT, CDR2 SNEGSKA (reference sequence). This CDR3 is CSARDSLTDTQYF. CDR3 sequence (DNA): TGCAGTGCTAGAGATAGTCTAACAGATACGCAGTATTTT.